This T cell receptor (beta chain) was sequenced for a study of cytomegalovirus exposure and HLA in healthy donors. Per the germline V gene, CDR1 is SSHAT and CDR2 is FNYEAQ (reference sequence). The CDR3 covers 14 residues. Primers included in the PCR were 60 Vbeta and 13 Jbeta primers. The repertoire was sequenced with immunoSEQ multiplex PCR; TCRdb's copy has only in-frame clones and lacks some. The sample has some 150,000 clones; 62% are singletons. The study, taken as a whole, reports: The productive fraction for most TCR beta V segments was about 87% or about 30% in an earlier analysis. Later work found most CMV-associated TCR beta chains apparently HLA-restricted.

With regard to this clone: The antigen is not known. Sequence at one end of the junction differs from germline and may be a read error.

What was sequenced was PBMCs. The TCR was taken from a middle-aged man in good health and CMV-seronegative. The chain links TRBV7-7 to TRBJ2-3, with 10 bases lining up with TRBD2. The CDR3 bases are TGTGCTAGCAGCCACGGGACTAGCGCAGATACGCAGTATTTT. Translated, it gives CASSHGTSADTQYF.